The rows below give T cell receptor beta chains drawn from one sample of a study of CD8+CD57+ T cells in acquired aplastic anemia. TCRdb fed the reads into MiXCR, producing one record per CDR3 protein. Of some 140,000 distinct CDR3 sequences listed, 41% were seen once; the top ten hold roughly 8.9%. The specimen sequenced was sorted CD4+, CD8+, or CD8+CD57+ T cells (not recorded which) from PBMCs. The receptors originated from a human donor in good health, serving as a control. The CDR3 runs from the conserved cysteine through the conserved F or W. Each record gives: clone size, V gene, D gene, J gene, CDR3 DNA, CDR3 protein. D genes are given only for firm matches. The size entry is marked missing in some rows and otherwise reads once, few, many or a size class.

clone_size: many
v_call: TRBV2
d_call: NA
j_call: TRBJ1-2
cdr3_nt: TGTGCCAGCAGTGGTGGGACCGGGGAGGGTGGGGTCTATGGCTACACCTTC
cdr3_aa: CASSGGTGEGGVYGYTF

clone_size: many
v_call: TRBV7-9
d_call: TRBD1
j_call: TRBJ2-5
cdr3_nt: TGTGCCAGCAGTTTCTACCGGGACAGCCAAGAGACCCAGTACTTC
cdr3_aa: CASSFYRDSQETQYF

clone_size: many
v_call: TRBV30
d_call: TRBD2
j_call: TRBJ2-7
cdr3_nt: TGTGCCTGGAGTGTTCTAACTCGTAGGACTAGCGGCTACGAGCAGTACTTC
cdr3_aa: CAWSVLTRRTSGYEQYF

clone_size: NA
v_call: TRBV2
d_call: NA
j_call: TRBJ1-2
cdr3_nt: TGTGCCAGCAAGTGGGCAGCGAACTATGGCTACGCCTTC
cdr3_aa: CASKWAANYGYAF

clone_size: few
v_call: TRBV18
d_call: NA
j_call: TRBJ1-1
cdr3_nt: TGTGCCAGCTCACCAAAGAGGGGAGACGGAACTGAAGCTTTCTTT
cdr3_aa: CASSPKRGDGTEAFF

clone_size: many
v_call: TRBV19
d_call: TRBD1
j_call: TRBJ1-1
cdr3_nt: TGTGCCAGTAGTCATGGACAGGGGATGAACACTGAAGCTTTCTTT
cdr3_aa: CASSHGQGMNTEAFF

clone_size: NA
v_call: TRBV10-3
d_call: NA
j_call: TRBJ1-5
cdr3_nt: TGTGCCAGCTCAGGAGGAGGGAATCAGCCCCAGCATTTT
cdr3_aa: CASSGGGNQPQHF

clone_size: many
v_call: TRBV12-3/TRBV12-4
d_call: NA
j_call: TRBJ2-2
cdr3_nt: TGTGCCAGCAGTTTAGTCCGGGTGGGGGAGCTGTTTTTT
cdr3_aa: CASSLVRVGELFF

clone_size: NA
v_call: TRBV5-1
d_call: NA
j_call: TRBJ1-2
cdr3_nt: TGCGCCAGCAGTTATGACGGCGACTATGGCTACACCTTC
cdr3_aa: CASSYDGDYGYTF

clone_size: few
v_call: TRBV6-5
d_call: NA
j_call: TRBJ1-1
cdr3_nt: TGTGCCAGCAGTTGGACACTGAACACTGAAGCTTTCTTT
cdr3_aa: CASSWTLNTEAFF

clone_size: many
v_call: TRBV10-3
d_call: NA
j_call: TRBJ2-1
cdr3_nt: TGTGCCATCGGGGTTGGAGGGGGCCCGGACAATGAGCAGTTCTTC
cdr3_aa: CAIGVGGGPDNEQFF

clone_size: NA
v_call: TRBV2
d_call: NA
j_call: TRBJ1-3
cdr3_nt: TGTGCCAGCTGTGAATCGGGAAACCCCATATATTTT
cdr3_aa: CASCESGNPIYF

clone_size: few
v_call: TRBV2
d_call: NA
j_call: TRBJ2-7
cdr3_nt: TGTGCCAGCTGTCGACGGGGTAATGAGCAGTACTTC
cdr3_aa: CASCRRGNEQYF

clone_size: many
v_call: TRBV29-1
d_call: NA
j_call: TRBJ2-4
cdr3_nt: TGCAGCGTTGTAAAGGCTGGGGGTTCCAAAAACATTCAGTACTTC
cdr3_aa: CSVVKAGGSKNIQYF

clone_size: NA
v_call: TRBV15
d_call: NA
j_call: TRBJ1-5
cdr3_nt: TGTGCCACTCGGGGGGACGATCAGCCCCAGCATTTT
cdr3_aa: CATRGDDQPQHF

clone_size: many
v_call: TRBV24-1
d_call: TRBD2
j_call: TRBJ2-1
cdr3_nt: TGTGCCACCAGTGCGATGACTAGCGGGAAGAGCTCCTACAATGAGCAGTTCTTC
cdr3_aa: CATSAMTSGKSSYNEQFF

clone_size: few
v_call: TRBV30
d_call: NA
j_call: TRBJ2-2
cdr3_nt: TGTGCCGGAAAGTCCGGGACATCGAACACCGGGGAGCTGTTTTTT
cdr3_aa: CAGKSGTSNTGELFF

clone_size: many
v_call: TRBV5-1
d_call: NA
j_call: TRBJ1-5
cdr3_nt: TGCGCCAGCCGTGCCGACGGGAATCAGCCCCAGCATTTT
cdr3_aa: CASRADGNQPQHF

clone_size: few
v_call: TRBV9
d_call: TRBD2
j_call: TRBJ2-2
cdr3_nt: TGTGCCAGCAGCCAACCAGCGGGAGGGTACACCGGGGAGCTGTTTTTT
cdr3_aa: CASSQPAGGYTGELFF

clone_size: NA
v_call: TRBV20-1
d_call: NA
j_call: TRBJ1-2
cdr3_nt: TGCAGTGCTAGAGGGGGGGGGGCAAACTATGGCTACACCTTC
cdr3_aa: CSARGGGANYGYTF

clone_size: NA
v_call: TRBV7-2
d_call: TRBD2
j_call: TRBJ2-1
cdr3_nt: TGTGCCAGCAGACAGGACCTAGCGGGGGTCCAGTTCTTC
cdr3_aa: CASRQDLAGVQFF

clone_size: many
v_call: TRBV13
d_call: TRBD1
j_call: TRBJ1-6
cdr3_nt: TGTGCCAGCAGCTGGCAACAGGGGATGGGTTCACCCCTCCACTTT
cdr3_aa: CASSWQQGMGSPLHF

clone_size: once
v_call: TRBV2
d_call: NA
j_call: TRBJ1-2
cdr3_nt: TGTGCCATCAGTGAGCAAGAGTATGGCTACACCTTC
cdr3_aa: CAISEQEYGYTF

clone_size: once
v_call: TRBV15
d_call: TRBD2
j_call: TRBJ2-1
cdr3_nt: TGTGCCACCAGCACCCGGAGTGGTAGCGGGGGGGATGAGCAGTTCTTC
cdr3_aa: CATSTRSGSGGDEQFF

clone_size: NA
v_call: TRBV9
d_call: NA
j_call: TRBJ2-2
cdr3_nt: TGTGCCAGCAGCGAAACAGTGGGCACCGGGGAGCTGTTTTTT
cdr3_aa: CASSETVGTGELFF

clone_size: NA
v_call: TRBV19
d_call: NA
j_call: TRBJ1-1
cdr3_nt: TGTGCCAGTAGTACGGCCGGGACCGGGCTCACTGAAGCTTTCTTT
cdr3_aa: CASSTAGTGLTEAFF

clone_size: NA
v_call: TRBV24-1
d_call: TRBD1
j_call: TRBJ1-2
cdr3_nt: TGTGCTACCGAGGTCGTGGACAGGTCCTATGGCTACACCTTC
cdr3_aa: CATEVVDRSYGYTF

clone_size: many
v_call: TRBV2
d_call: NA
j_call: TRBJ1-2
cdr3_nt: TGTGCCAGCAGTCACAGGCCTCCTTTCTATGGCTACACCTTC
cdr3_aa: CASSHRPPFYGYTF

clone_size: NA
v_call: TRBV11-3
d_call: NA
j_call: TRBJ2-6
cdr3_nt: TGTGCCCGCAGCTTAGGGGATGCTGGGGCCAGCGTCCTGACTTTC
cdr3_aa: CARSLGDAGASVLTF

clone_size: few
v_call: TRBV3-1
d_call: NA
j_call: TRBJ1-2
cdr3_nt: TGTGCCAGCAGCCACCAGGGAACCCGGTATGGCTACACCTTC
cdr3_aa: CASSHQGTRYGYTF

clone_size: NA
v_call: TRBV11-2
d_call: TRBD2
j_call: TRBJ2-1
cdr3_nt: TGTGCCAGCAGCTTAGTACCCGGGAGGGCCTCCGGCGAGCAGTTCTTC
cdr3_aa: CASSLVPGRASGEQFF